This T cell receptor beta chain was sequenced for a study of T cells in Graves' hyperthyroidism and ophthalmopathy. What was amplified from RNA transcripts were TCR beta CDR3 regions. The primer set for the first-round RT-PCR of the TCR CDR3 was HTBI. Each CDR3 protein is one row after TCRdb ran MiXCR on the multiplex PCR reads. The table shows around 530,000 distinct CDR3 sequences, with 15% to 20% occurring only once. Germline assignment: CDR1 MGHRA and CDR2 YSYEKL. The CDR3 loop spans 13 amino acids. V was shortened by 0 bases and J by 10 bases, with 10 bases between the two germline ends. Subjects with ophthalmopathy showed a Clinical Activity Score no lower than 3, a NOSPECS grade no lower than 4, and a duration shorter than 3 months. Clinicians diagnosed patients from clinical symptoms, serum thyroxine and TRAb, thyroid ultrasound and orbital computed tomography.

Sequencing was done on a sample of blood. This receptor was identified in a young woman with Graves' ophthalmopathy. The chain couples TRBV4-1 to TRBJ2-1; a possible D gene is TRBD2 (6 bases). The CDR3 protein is CASSQERGGEQFF. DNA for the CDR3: TGCGCCAGCAGCCAAGAGCGGGGTGGGGAGCAGTTCTTC.